Following are 12 T cell receptor beta chains from one sample sequenced in a study of shared clonotypes between healthy human individuals. Only in-frame clones appear in the TCRdb table, and some are missing; sequencing was by immunoSEQ multiplex PCR. The data show about 2.3 million clones, 85% to 95% seen once. Specimen: naive CD4+ T cells from PBMCs. Stated subset: CD45RA+ positively selected. These receptors all stem from a man in his late teens or twenties in good health. Some clones in this sample may be carry-over from other donors' samples.

The CDR3 spells CASGRGAATDTQYF. The CDR3 DNA reads as TGTGCCAGCGGCCGGGGAGCGGCCACAGATACGCAGTATTTT. The chain recombines TRBV9 with TRBJ2-3; D possibly corresponds to TRBD2 (5 bases). The CDR3 sequence is 14 residues long. V dropped 7 bases and J dropped 2 bases, with 14 bases sitting between them. Germline V CDR1 and CDR2: SGDLS, YYNGEE.

This chain uses TRBV19 with TRBJ1-5; D not resolved. V dropped 6 bases and J dropped 5 bases, with 11 bases sitting between them. The CDR3 consists of 13 residues. Germline CDR1 LNHDA, CDR2 SQIVND (reference sequence). CDR3 region: CASRARWDQPQHF. As DNA, the CDR3 is TGTGCCAGTAGGGCCAGGTGGGATCAGCCCCAGCATTTT.

CDR3: CASSLRAVQREGLQFVLSTDTQYF. The CDR3 DNA follows: TGTGCCAGCAGTTTGAGGGCCGTCCAGCGGGAGGGACTCCAATTCGTACTTAGCACAGATACGCAGTATTTT. V is TRBV28 and J is TRBJ2-3, with 10 bases matching TRBD2. Per the germline V gene, CDR1 is MDHEN and CDR2 is SYDVKM. The CDR3 totals 24 residues. J was trimmed by 0 bases and V by 3 bases; bases with no gene match: 27.

The chain links TRBV29-1 to TRBJ2-3; D uncertain. Trimming shortened V by 8 bases and J by 0 bases, and 15 bases separated the two germline ends. The CDR3 is made up of 14 amino acids. Germline CDR1 and CDR2: SQVTM and ANQGSEA. This CDR3 reads CSPRAHPSTDTQYF. The CDR3 DNA follows: TGCAGCCCCCGAGCGCACCCTAGCACAGATACGCAGTATTTT.

This clone was picked up one time. The chain recombines TRBV19 with TRBJ1-2; no clear D gene. The V gene lost 4 bases and the J gene lost 3 bases, with 6 bases spanning the gap. CDR3 length equals 12 residues. The germline CDR1 and CDR2 sequences are LNHDA and SQIVND (reference sequence). CDR3 DNA: TGTGCCAGTAGTACTCCCCACTATGGCTACACCTTC. It translates to CASSTPHYGYTF.

J is TRBJ2-5 and V is TRBV19; 12 bases fit TRBD2. This CDR3 region has 16 residues. The V and J ends lost 1 base and 5 bases, in that order; junction bases with no gene match: 5. Per the germline V gene, CDR1 is LNHDA and CDR2 is SQIVND (reference sequence). The CDR3 sequence: CASSIARLAGVETQYF. The CDR3 DNA follows: TGTGCCAGTAGTATAGCAAGACTAGCGGGAGTTGAGACCCAGTACTTC.

This chain uses TRBV6-1 with TRBJ2-7; 7 bases agree with TRBD1. Germline trimming cut 0 bases from V and 1 base from J; bases unmatched to any gene: 6. CDR1 MNHNS and CDR2 SASEGT come from the germline V gene. The CDR3 is made up of 16 amino acids. The CDR3 DNA is TGTGCCAGCAGTGAAGCGGGGAACAGGGGATCCTACGAGCAGTACTTC. Amino acids: CASSEAGNRGSYEQYF.

The chain has TRBV7-9 and TRBJ1-1; D ambiguous. The CDR3 covers 15 residues. Trimming pared 4 bases from V and 1 base from J, leaving 13 bases between. CDR1 and CDR2 (germline): SEHNR, FQNEAQ (reference sequence). As DNA, the CDR3 is TGTGCCAGCAGCTATTCCTCCTGGGAGAACACTGAAGCTTTCTTT. Its protein product is CASSYSSWENTEAFF.

As to this clone: Other DNA sequences in the same sample also yield this CDR3. This chain links TRBV19 with TRBJ1-5, with D perhaps TRBD1 (5 bases). Germline V gene lookup returns CDR1 LNHDA and CDR2 SQIVND (reference sequence). The CDR3 runs 14 residues. The V end lost 3 bases, the J end lost 3 bases, and 9 bases lay between the germline ends. Here the CDR3 DNA reads TGTGCCAGTAGTATTAGGGGTTCCAATCAGCCCCAGCATTTT. It is translated as CASSIRGSNQPQHF.

This clone came up once. The rearrangement joins TRBV7-2 to TRBJ2-1; D remains unclear. Looked up from germline, CDR1 is SGHTA and CDR2 is FQGNSA. This CDR3 comprises 16 residues. V lost 5 bases, J lost 0 bases, and 14 bases lay in between. CDR3 nucleotide sequence: TGTGCCAGCAGCGGGTTCGCGTTAAGCTCCTACAATGAGCAGTTCTTC. It translates to CASSGFALSSYNEQFF.

J is TRBJ2-5 and V is TRBV18; D is possibly TRBD2 (5 bases). Trimming pared 11 bases from V and 0 bases from J, leaving 10 bases between. This CDR3 comprises 12 residues. Germline V CDR1 and CDR2: KGHSH, LQKENI. The chain's CDR3 is CAGGSDQETQYF. The CDR3, as DNA: TGTGCCGGAGGTAGCGACCAAGAGACCCAGTACTTC.

The rearrangement uses TRBV28 and TRBJ2-3; D remains ambiguous. CDR3 size: 12 residues. V lost 8 bases to trimming and J lost 4 bases, with 10 bases between them. Germline CDR1 MDHEN, CDR2 SYDVKM. DNA for the CDR3: TGTGCCAGCTTTTCCAGTTCAGATACGCAGTATTTT. It specifies CASFSSSDTQYF.